This TCR beta chain is drawn from a study of STAT5B mutations in CD4+ large granular lymphocyte leukemia. General observations from the study: Patient CD4-sorted repertoires looked more clonal than healthy CD4+ repertoires, even without putative leukemic clones.

Repertoires were generated with immunoSEQ multiplex PCR, while TCRdb's copy carries only in-frame clones and drops some. This sample has around 25,000 clones, with about two thirds found just once. Notes on this clone: Its target is unknown.

CDR1 is SGHAT and CDR2 is FQDESV in the germline V gene (reference sequence). V was pared by 5 bases and J by 1 base, with 12 bases between. This CDR3 comprises 14 residues. This chain connects TRBV11-1 to TRBJ2-7; no clear D gene. This receptor was obtained from a human donor in good health. Sequences were obtained from CD4+ T cells from blood buffy coats. The CDR3, as DNA: TGTGCCAGCAGCCCCCAATTAGGTTCCTACGAGCAGTACTTC. Amino acid sequence: CASSPQLGSYEQYF.